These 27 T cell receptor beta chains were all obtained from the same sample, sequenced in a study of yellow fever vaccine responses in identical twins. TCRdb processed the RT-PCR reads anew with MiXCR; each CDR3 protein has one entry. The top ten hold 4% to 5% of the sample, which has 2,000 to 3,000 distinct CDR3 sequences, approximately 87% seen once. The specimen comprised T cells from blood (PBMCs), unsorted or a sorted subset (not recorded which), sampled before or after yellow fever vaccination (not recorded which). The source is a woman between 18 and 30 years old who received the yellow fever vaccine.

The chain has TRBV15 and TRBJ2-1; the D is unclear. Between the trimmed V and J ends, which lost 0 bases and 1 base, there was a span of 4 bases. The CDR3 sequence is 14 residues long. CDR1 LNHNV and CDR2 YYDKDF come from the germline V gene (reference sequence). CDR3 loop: CATSRDRSYNEQFF. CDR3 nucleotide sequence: TGTGCCACCAGCAGAGACAGGTCCTACAATGAGCAGTTCTTC.

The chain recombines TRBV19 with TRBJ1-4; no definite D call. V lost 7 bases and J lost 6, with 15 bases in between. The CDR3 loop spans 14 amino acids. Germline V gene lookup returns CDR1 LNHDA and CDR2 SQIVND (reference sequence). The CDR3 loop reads CASTRVEWDEKLFF. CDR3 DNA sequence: TGTGCCAGTACTAGGGTGGAGTGGGATGAAAAACTGTTTTTT.

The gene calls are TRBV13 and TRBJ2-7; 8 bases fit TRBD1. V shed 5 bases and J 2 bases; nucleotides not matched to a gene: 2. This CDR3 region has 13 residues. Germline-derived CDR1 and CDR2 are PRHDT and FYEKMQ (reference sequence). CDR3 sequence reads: CASSGQGAYEQYF. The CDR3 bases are TGTGCCAGCAGCGGACAGGGAGCCTACGAGCAGTACTTC.

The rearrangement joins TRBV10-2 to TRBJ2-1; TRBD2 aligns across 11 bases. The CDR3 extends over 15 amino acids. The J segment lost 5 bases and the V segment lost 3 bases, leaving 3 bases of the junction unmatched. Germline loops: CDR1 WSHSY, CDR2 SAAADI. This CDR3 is CASSETSGGHNEQFF. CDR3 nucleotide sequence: TGCGCCAGCAGTGAAACTAGCGGGGGACACAATGAGCAGTTCTTC.

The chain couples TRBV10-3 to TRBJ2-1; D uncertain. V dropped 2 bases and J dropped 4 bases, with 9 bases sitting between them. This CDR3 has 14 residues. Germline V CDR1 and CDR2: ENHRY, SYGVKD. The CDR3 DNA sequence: TGTGCCATCAGTGAGGTAGTCGTTTACAATGAGCAGTTCTTC. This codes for CAISEVVVYNEQFF.

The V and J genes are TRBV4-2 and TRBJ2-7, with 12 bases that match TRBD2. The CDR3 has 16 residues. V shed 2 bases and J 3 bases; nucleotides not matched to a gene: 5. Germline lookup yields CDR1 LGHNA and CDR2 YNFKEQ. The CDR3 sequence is CASSQQTSGGLYEQYF. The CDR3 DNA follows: TGTGCCAGCAGCCAACAGACTAGCGGGGGACTCTACGAGCAGTACTTC.

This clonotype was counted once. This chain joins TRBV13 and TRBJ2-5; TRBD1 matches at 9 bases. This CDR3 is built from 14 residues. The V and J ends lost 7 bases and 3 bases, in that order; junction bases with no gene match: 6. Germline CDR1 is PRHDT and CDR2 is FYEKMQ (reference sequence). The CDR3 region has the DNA TGTGCCAGCAACCGGGACAGGGTAGAAGAGACCCAGTACTTC. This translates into CASNRDRVEETQYF.

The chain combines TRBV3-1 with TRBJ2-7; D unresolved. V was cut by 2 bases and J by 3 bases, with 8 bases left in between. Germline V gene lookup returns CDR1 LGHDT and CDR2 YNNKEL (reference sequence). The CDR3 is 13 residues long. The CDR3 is CASSQRAYYEQYF. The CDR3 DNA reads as TGTGCCAGCAGCCAAAGGGCCTACTACGAGCAGTACTTC.

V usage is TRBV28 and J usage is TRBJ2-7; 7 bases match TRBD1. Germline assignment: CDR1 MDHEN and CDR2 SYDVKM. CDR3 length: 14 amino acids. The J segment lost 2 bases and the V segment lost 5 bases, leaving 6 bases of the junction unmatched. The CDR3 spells CASSPQTGTYEQYF. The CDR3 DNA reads TGTGCCAGCAGTCCTCAGACAGGGACCTACGAGCAGTACTTC.

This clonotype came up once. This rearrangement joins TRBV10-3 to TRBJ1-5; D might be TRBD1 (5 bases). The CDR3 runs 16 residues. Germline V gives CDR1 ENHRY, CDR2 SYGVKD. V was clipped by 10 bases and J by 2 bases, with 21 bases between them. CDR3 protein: CATHSWEGLGNQPQHF. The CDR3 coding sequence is TGTGCCACCCACAGTTGGGAGGGGTTAGGCAATCAGCCCCAGCATTTT.

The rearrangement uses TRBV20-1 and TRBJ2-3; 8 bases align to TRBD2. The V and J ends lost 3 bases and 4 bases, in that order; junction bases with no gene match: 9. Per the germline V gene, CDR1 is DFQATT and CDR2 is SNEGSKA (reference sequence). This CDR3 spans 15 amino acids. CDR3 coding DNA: TGCAGTGCTAGCCTACTAGCGGTAGGATCAGATACGCAGTATTTT. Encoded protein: CSASLLAVGSDTQYF.

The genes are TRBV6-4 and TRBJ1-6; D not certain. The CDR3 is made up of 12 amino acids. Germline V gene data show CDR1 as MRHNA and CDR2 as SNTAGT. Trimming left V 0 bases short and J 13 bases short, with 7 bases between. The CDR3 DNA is TGTGCCAGCAGTGACTCTAGAGGCCCCCTCCACTTT. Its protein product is CASSDSRGPLHF.

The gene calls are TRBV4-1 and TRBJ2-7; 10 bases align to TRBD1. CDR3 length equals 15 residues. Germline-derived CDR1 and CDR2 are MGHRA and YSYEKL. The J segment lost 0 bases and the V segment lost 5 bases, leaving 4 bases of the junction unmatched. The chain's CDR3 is CASSSGQGHSYEQYF. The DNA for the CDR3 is TGCGCCAGCAGCTCGGGACAGGGGCACTCCTACGAGCAGTACTTC.

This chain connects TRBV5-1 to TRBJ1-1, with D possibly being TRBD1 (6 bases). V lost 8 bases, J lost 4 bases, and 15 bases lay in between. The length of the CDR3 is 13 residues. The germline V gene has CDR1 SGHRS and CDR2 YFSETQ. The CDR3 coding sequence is TGCGCCAGTGACAGGTTCAGCACCACTGAAGCTTTCTTT. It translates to CASDRFSTTEAFF.

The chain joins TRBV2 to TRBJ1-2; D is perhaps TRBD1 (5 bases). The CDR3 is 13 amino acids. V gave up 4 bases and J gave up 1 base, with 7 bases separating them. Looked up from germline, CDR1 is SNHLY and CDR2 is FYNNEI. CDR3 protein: CASSGGDNYGYTF. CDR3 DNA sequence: TGTGCCAGCAGTGGGGGGGATAACTATGGCTACACCTTC.

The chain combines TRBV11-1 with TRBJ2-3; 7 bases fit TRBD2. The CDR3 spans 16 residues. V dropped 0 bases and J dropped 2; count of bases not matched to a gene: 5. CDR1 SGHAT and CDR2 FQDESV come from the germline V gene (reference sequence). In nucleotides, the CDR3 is TGTGCCAGCAGCTTAGCGCTGAGCGGGATCACAGATACGCAGTATTTT. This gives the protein CASSLALSGITDTQYF.

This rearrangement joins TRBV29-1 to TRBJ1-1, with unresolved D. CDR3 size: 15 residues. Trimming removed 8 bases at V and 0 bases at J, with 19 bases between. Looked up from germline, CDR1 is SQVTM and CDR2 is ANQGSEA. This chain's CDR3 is CSHLAYNGVNTEAFF. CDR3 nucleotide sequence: TGCAGCCATCTTGCCTATAACGGGGTGAACACTGAAGCTTTCTTT. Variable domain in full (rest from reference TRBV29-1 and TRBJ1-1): SAVISQKPSRDICQRGTSLTIQCQVDSQVTMMFWYRQQPGQSLTLIATANQGSEATYESGFVIDKFPISRPNLTFSTLTVSNMSPEDSSIYLCSHLAYNGVNTEAFFGQGTRLTVV.

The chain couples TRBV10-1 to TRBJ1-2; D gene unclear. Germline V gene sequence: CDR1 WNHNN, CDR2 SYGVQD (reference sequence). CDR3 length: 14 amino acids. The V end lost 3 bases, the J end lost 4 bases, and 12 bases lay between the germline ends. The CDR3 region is CASSDHGKGYGYTF. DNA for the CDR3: TGCGCCAGCAGTGATCATGGAAAGGGCTATGGCTACACCTTC.

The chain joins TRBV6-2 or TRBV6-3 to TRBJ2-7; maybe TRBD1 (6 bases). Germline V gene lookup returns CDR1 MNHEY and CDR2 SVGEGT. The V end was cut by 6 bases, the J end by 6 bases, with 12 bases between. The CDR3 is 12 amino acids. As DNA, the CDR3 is TGTGCCAGCAGCCAAGTGGGGGCCGAGCAGTACTTC. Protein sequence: CASSQVGAEQYF.

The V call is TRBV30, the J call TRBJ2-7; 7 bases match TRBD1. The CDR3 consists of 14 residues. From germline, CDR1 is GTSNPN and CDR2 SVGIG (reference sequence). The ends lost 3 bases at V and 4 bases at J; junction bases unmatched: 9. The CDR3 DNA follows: TGTGCCTGGAGAAAAGACAGGGTGATATACGAGCAGTACTTC. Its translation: CAWRKDRVIYEQYF. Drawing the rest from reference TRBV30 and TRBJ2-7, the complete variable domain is SQTIHQWPATLVQPVGSPLSLECTVEGTSNPNLYWYRQAAGRGLQLLFYSVGIGQISSEVPQNLSASRPQDRQFILSSKKLLLSDSGFYLCAWRKDRVIYEQYFGPGTRLTVT.

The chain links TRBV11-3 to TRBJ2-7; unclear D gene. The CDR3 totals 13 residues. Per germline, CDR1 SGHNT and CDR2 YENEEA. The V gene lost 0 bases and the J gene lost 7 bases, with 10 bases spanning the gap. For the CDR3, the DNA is TGTGCCAGCAGCTTAGATCCAAGAGAGGAGCAGTACTTC. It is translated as CASSLDPREEQYF.

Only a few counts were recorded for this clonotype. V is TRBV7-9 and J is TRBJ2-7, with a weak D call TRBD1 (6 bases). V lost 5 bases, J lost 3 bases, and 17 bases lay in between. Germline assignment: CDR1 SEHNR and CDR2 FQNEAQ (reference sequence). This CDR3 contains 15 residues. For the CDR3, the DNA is TGTGCCAGCAGCACACAACAGGGAAGGGTCTACGAGCAGTACTTC. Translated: CASSTQQGRVYEQYF.

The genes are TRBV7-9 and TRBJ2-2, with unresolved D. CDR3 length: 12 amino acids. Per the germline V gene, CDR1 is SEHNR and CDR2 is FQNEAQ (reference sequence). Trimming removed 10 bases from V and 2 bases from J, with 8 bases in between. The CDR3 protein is CATEENTGELFF. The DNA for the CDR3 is TGTGCCACAGAAGAAAACACCGGGGAGCTGTTTTTT.

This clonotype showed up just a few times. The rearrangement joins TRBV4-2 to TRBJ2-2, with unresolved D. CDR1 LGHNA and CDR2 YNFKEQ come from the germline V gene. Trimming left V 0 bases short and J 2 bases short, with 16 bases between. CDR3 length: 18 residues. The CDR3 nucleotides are TGTGCCAGCAGCCAAGATAAACTGGCAGGAACTAACACCGGGGAGCTGTTTTTT. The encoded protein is CASSQDKLAGTNTGELFF.

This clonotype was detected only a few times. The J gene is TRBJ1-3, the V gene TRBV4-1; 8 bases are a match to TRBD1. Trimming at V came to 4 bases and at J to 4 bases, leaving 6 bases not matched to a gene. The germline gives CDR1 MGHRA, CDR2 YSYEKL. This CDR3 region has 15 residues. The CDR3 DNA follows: TGCGCCAGCAGCCCACCCGGGACAGGCGGAAACACCATATATTTT. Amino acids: CASSPPGTGGNTIYF.

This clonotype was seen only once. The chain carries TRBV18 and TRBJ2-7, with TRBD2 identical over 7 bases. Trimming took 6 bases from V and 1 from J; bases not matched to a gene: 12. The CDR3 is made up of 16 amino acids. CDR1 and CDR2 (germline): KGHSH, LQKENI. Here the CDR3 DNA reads TGTGCCAGCTCTCAAACGACTAGCCCCAGTTCCTACGAGCAGTACTTC. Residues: CASSQTTSPSSYEQYF. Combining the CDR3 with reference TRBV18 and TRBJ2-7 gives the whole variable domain NAGVMQNPRHLVRRRGQEARLRCSPMKGHSHVYWYRQLPEEGLKFMVYLQKENIIDESGMPKERFSAEFPKEGPSILRIQQVVRGDSAAYFCASSQTTSPSSYEQYFGPGTRLTVT.

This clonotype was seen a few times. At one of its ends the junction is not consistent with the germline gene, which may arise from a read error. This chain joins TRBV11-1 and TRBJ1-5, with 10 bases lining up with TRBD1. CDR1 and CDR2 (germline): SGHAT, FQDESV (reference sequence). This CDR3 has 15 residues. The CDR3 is CASAYLTGGKQPQHF. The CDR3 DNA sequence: TGTGCCAGCGCTTACTTGACAGGGGGCAAGCAGCCCCAGCATTTT.